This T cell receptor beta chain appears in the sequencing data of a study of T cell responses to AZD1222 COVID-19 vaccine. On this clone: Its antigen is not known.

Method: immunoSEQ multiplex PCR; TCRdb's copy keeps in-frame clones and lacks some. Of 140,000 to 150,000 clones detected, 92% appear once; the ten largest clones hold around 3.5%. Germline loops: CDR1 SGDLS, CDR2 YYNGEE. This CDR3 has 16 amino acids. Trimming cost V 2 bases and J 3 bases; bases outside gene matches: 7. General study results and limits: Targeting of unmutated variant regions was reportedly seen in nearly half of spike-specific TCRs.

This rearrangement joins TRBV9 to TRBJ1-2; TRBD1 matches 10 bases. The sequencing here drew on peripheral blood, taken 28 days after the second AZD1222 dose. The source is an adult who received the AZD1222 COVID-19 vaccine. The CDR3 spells CASSVDRGDGYYGYTF. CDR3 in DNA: TGTGCCAGCAGCGTGGACAGGGGGGATGGGTACTATGGCTACACCTTC.